Here is one T cell receptor (beta chain) with its context. What it binds is unknown. Germline CDR1 SEHNR, CDR2 FQNEAQ (reference sequence). V lost 3 bases, J lost 6 bases, and 15 bases lay in between. This CDR3 has 14 residues. The sample originates from a study of cytomegalovirus exposure and HLA in healthy donors. Broader study findings: A subsequent analysis found that TCR clusters from the first cohort also tended to co-occur in the 130 or so validation repertoires, with 90% to 95% of cluster scores above 0.

Measured with immunoSEQ multiplex PCR; TCRdb has only the in-frame clones, and not every one. The sample carries some 150,000 clones, approximately 90% recorded once. The sequence was collected from a man between 18 and 29 years old in good health and CMV-seropositive. Sequences were obtained from PBMCs. This chain links TRBV7-9 with TRBJ2-7; tentatively, D is TRBD1 (5 bases). This CDR3 is CASSLGSGYLEQYF. Here the CDR3 DNA reads TGTGCCAGCAGCTTGGGGTCAGGGTATCTCGAGCAGTACTTC.